Below are 20 T cell receptor beta chains sequenced from a single sample in a study of PD-1 blockade in classical Hodgkin lymphoma. Brentuximab vedotin exposure varied, and every patient relapsed after autologous stem cell transplantation. Some clones are missing from TCRdb's copy, which holds only in-frame ones; the method was immunoSEQ multiplex PCR. The repertoire consists of some 40,000 clones, with more than 65% occurring once and the leading ten covering around 14%. This sample comprised peripheral blood mononuclear cells (PBMCs), obtained before the second cycle of nivolumab. These receptor sequences come from a human donor with classical Hodgkin lymphoma.

This rearrangement joins TRBV5-4 to TRBJ2-5; D remains unclear. V lost 4 bases to trimming and J lost 4 bases, with 17 bases between them. The V gene's germline CDR1 is SGHNT and CDR2 YYREEE (reference sequence). This CDR3 region has 15 residues. CDR3: CASSRAASATETQYF. For the CDR3, the DNA is TGTGCCAGCAGCCGAGCCGCCTCAGCGACAGAGACCCAGTACTTC. Drawing the rest from reference TRBV5-4 and TRBJ2-5, the complete variable domain is ETGVTQSPTHLIKTRGQQVTLRCSSQSGHNTVSWYQQALGQGPQFIFQYYREEENGRGNFPPRFSGLQFPNYSSELNVNALELDDSALYLCASSRAASATETQYFGPGTRLLVL.

The chain couples TRBV19 to TRBJ2-1, with D hard to call. Deletions cut 4 bases from V and 0 bases from J, with 10 bases between. The CDR3 contains 15 residues. Germline V lookup: CDR1 LNHDA, CDR2 SQIVND (reference sequence). CDR3 DNA sequence: TGTGCCAGTAGTAGCTGGACGGGCTCCTACAATGAGCAGTTCTTC. It encodes CASSSWTGSYNEQFF.

The chain employs TRBV7-9 and TRBJ2-3; D remains unclear. Germline V gene sequence: CDR1 SEHNR, CDR2 FQNEAQ (reference sequence). The CDR3 has 11 amino acids. Trimming removed 1 base at V and 8 bases at J, with 4 bases between. The CDR3 DNA sequence: TGTGCCAGCAGCTTAGGTGGTACGCAGTATTTT. Translated: CASSLGGTQYF. The complete variable domain, with remaining parts taken from reference TRBV7-9 and TRBJ2-3, reads DTGVSQNPRHKITKRGQNVTFRCDPISEHNRLYWYRQTLGQGPEFLTYFQNEAQLEKSRLLSDRFSAERPKGSFSTLEIQRTEQGDSAMYLCASSLGGTQYFGPGTRLTVL.

The chain is built from TRBV5-4 and TRBJ2-5; either TRBD1 or TRBD2 may fit D (5 bases each). Between the trimmed V and J ends, which lost 3 bases and 9 bases, there was a span of 18 bases. Looked up from germline, CDR1 is SGHNT and CDR2 is YYREEE (reference sequence). The CDR3 is made up of 14 amino acids. CDR3 sequence reads: CASSSSGRRTAQYF. In DNA form, the CDR3 reads TGTGCCAGCAGCTCATCGGGACGGCGGACGGCCCAGTACTTC.

This clone was detected only once. This chain connects TRBV7-3 to TRBJ1-3; TRBD1 matches 7 bases. Looked up from germline, CDR1 is SGHTA and CDR2 is FQGTGA. The CDR3 consists of 16 residues. The junction had 4 bases not matched to a gene; V was cut back by 2 bases and J by 0 bases. This chain's CDR3 is CASSLGGGRSGNTIYF. The CDR3 DNA reads TGTGCCAGCAGCTTAGGAGGGGGCCGCTCTGGAAACACCATATATTTT.

V usage is TRBV28 and J usage is TRBJ2-7; the D gene is possibly TRBD1 (6 bases). CDR3 size: 12 residues. Trimming pared 6 bases from V and 4 bases from J, leaving 10 bases between. Per the germline V gene, CDR1 is MDHEN and CDR2 is SYDVKM. This CDR3 reads CASRGQFYEQYF. The CDR3 DNA follows: TGTGCCAGCAGAGGACAGTTTTACGAGCAGTACTTC.

The chain links TRBV7-2 to TRBJ2-1; D is ambiguous. The germline V gene has CDR1 SGHTA and CDR2 FQGNSA. The CDR3 is made up of 15 amino acids. V lost 4 bases and J lost 8, with 18 bases in between. CDR3 loop: CASSSSPAPWDEQFF. In nucleotides, the CDR3 is TGTGCCAGCAGCTCCTCCCCGGCCCCCTGGGATGAGCAGTTCTTC.

This clone was picked up a small number of times. The rearrangement uses TRBV28 and TRBJ2-7; 11 positions match TRBD2. This CDR3 region has 17 residues. V dropped 4 bases and J dropped 4; count of bases not matched to a gene: 12. Germline CDR1 is MDHEN and CDR2 is SYDVKM. In DNA form, the CDR3 reads TGTGCCAGCAGTTCCCAACCGGTAGCGGGAGGGCGGTACGAGCAGTACTTC. Its translation is CASSSQPVAGGRYEQYF.

This chain connects TRBV4-1 to TRBJ1-5, with 7 bases fitting TRBD1. The CDR3 length is 16 residues. In germline, CDR1 is MGHRA, CDR2 YSYEKL. J lost 3 bases, V lost 0 bases, and 5 bases had no gene match. The CDR3 protein is CASSQDPTGPNQPQHF. CDR3 DNA: TGCGCCAGCAGCCAAGATCCGACAGGGCCCAATCAGCCCCAGCATTTT.

The chain combines TRBV19 with TRBJ1-2; maybe TRBD1 (5 bases). Per germline, CDR1 LNHDA and CDR2 SQIVND (reference sequence). Trimming took 5 bases from V and 2 from J, leaving 15 bases between them. CDR3 length: 15 amino acids. CDR3 in DNA: TGTGCCAGTAGTGACAACAGGAATCTCAACTATGGCTACACCTTC. It is translated as CASSDNRNLNYGYTF.

This clone was detected once. V usage is TRBV7-2 and J usage is TRBJ2-1; D may be TRBD2 (5 bases). There are 16 residues in the CDR3. The germline V and J ends were trimmed by 5 bases and 0 bases, with 14 bases remaining between them. The germline CDR1 and CDR2 sequences are SGHTA and FQGNSA. The CDR3 DNA reads TGTGCCAGCAGCCGATATGGGGAGAGCTCCTACAATGAGCAGTTCTTC. It codes for CASSRYGESSYNEQFF.

The chain couples TRBV27 to TRBJ2-3; D not certain. Looked up from germline, CDR1 is MNHEY and CDR2 is SMNVEV (reference sequence). The V and J ends lost 1 base and 5 bases respectively, with 16 bases between them. The CDR3 loop spans 16 amino acids. CDR3 nucleotide sequence: TGTGCCAGCAGTTTATTCCCGGGTACCGTGGGAGATACGCAGTATTTT. Translated, it gives CASSLFPGTVGDTQYF.

The chain links TRBV5-1 to TRBJ1-2; 7 nucleotides line up with TRBD1. The V gene's germline CDR1 is SGHRS and CDR2 YFSETQ. This CDR3 region has 14 residues. J gave up 2 bases and V 6 bases, and 7 bases lay outside the gene matches. CDR3 nucleotides: TGCGCCAGCATTGGGGACAGCCGAAACTATGGCTACACCTTC. It yields the protein CASIGDSRNYGYTF.

The DNA for the CDR3 is TGTGCCAGCAGTGCTGGCGGGCACTACGAGCAGTACTTC. Protein product: CASSAGGHYEQYF. The V and J genes are TRBV25-1 and TRBJ2-7, with D possibly being TRBD2 (5 bases). Germline-derived CDR1 and CDR2 are MGHDK and SYGVNS. The CDR3 is 13 amino acids. The ends were cut back, 4 bases at V and 3 bases at J, with 10 bases in the middle.

This chain links TRBV5-1 with TRBJ2-1; D ambiguous. The CDR3 has 15 residues. Trimming shortened V by 0 bases and J by 0 bases, and 7 bases separated the two germline ends. Germline V lookup: CDR1 SGHRS, CDR2 YFSETQ. The DNA for the CDR3 is TGCGCCAGCAGCTTGGACTTAAGCTCCTACAATGAGCAGTTCTTC. Translated, it gives CASSLDLSSYNEQFF.

This chain uses TRBV2 with TRBJ1-2; weak D call: TRBD1 (6 bases). Germline values: CDR1 SNHLY, CDR2 FYNNEI. CDR3 length: 12 residues. V was trimmed by 6 bases and J by 5 bases, leaving 10 bases between them. The CDR3 loop reads CASRTGWYGYTF. The CDR3 DNA follows: TGTGCCAGCAGAACAGGGTGGTATGGCTACACCTTC. The whole variable domain, filled in from reference TRBV2 and TRBJ1-2, reads EPEVTQTPSHQVTQMGQEVILRCVPISNHLYFYWYRQILGQKVEFLVSFYNNEISEKSEIFDDQFSVERPDGSNFTLKIRSTKLEDSAMYFCASRTGWYGYTFGSGTRLTVV.

V and J are TRBV5-5 and TRBJ1-3; 8 bases are a match to TRBD1. The CDR3 sequence is 17 residues long. Trimming took 2 bases from V and 1 from J; bases not matched to a gene: 8. The germline gives CDR1 SGHKS, CDR2 YYEKEE (reference sequence). The CDR3 DNA is TGTGCCAGCAGCTTAGAGAGACAGGGGATATCTGGAAACACCATATATTTT. Its translation is CASSLERQGISGNTIYF. Full variable domain (missing parts from reference TRBV5-5 and TRBJ1-3): DAGVTQSPTHLIKTRGQQVTLRCSPISGHKSVSWYQQVLGQGPQFIFQYYEKEERGRGNFPDRFSARQFPNYSSELNVNALLLGDSALYLCASSLERQGISGNTIYFGEGSWLTVV.

The chain employs TRBV7-8 and TRBJ2-3; TRBD2 agrees at 13 bases. This CDR3 has 16 residues. The V gene end was trimmed by 2 bases and the J gene end by 3 bases; junction bases not matched to a gene: 2. Germline loops: CDR1 SGHVS, CDR2 FQNEAQ. The CDR3 region has the DNA TGTGCCAGCAGCTTAACTAGCGGGGGGGCAACAGATACGCAGTATTTT. Its translation is CASSLTSGGATDTQYF.

J is TRBJ1-4 and V is TRBV4-3; D may be TRBD1 (5 bases). The CDR3 consists of 16 residues. The ends were cut back, 1 base at V and 1 base at J, with 10 bases in the middle. The germline V gene has CDR1 LGHNA and CDR2 YSLEER. CDR3 nucleotides: TGCGCCAGCAGCCAAGCATACAGGCAAACTAATGAAAAACTGTTTTTT. This translates into CASSQAYRQTNEKLFF.

The chain combines TRBV28 with TRBJ2-5, with 12 nucleotides matching TRBD2. The CDR3 covers 16 residues. Germline trimming cut 5 bases from V and 0 bases from J; bases unmatched to any gene: 4. Germline CDR1 MDHEN, CDR2 SYDVKM. The CDR3 DNA is TGTGCCAGCAGTCCCGGACTAGCGGGAAACCAAGAGACCCAGTACTTC. This sequence encodes CASSPGLAGNQETQYF.